This T cell receptor beta chain was found in a study of response to subunit inactivated influenza vaccine. TCRdb redid the calling of the RT-PCR reads with MiXCR, one entry per CDR3 protein. This table has approximately 530,000 distinct CDR3 sequences, around 7.7% appearing once. Trimming at V came to 5 bases and at J to 1 base, leaving 6 bases not matched to a gene. This CDR3 comprises 15 residues. CDR1 and CDR2 (germline): SGHTA, FQGNSA. Study-level points and caveats: Authors suggested each seasonal influenza vaccination recruits few new T cells.

Only a few counts were recorded for this clonotype. Antigen unknown. This TCR came from a man aged 50-75 years who received an inactivated influenza vaccine. The rearrangement links TRBV7-2 to TRBJ1-2; 8 nucleotides line up with TRBD1. This specimen was PBMCs from blood, taken around 25 months after vaccination. The CDR3: CASSARGRRNYGYTF. In DNA, the CDR3 is TGTGCCAGCAGCGCCAGGGGGCGCCGTAACTATGGCTACACCTTC.